This T cell receptor beta chain came from a study of T-cell reconstitution after alpha-beta-depleted transplantation in children (dated by TCRdb to the mid-2010s). Broadly, across the study: The study quantitatively tracked T-cell immune reconstitution after TCRalphabeta/CD19-depleted allogeneic hematopoietic cell transplantation in children using TCR repertoire profiling. Overall study results and their limits: The apparently early alphabetaT-cell count recovery about two months after transplant was reportedly dependent on only several hundred rapidly expanded clones derived from non-depleted graft cells. The frequencies of hyperexpanded clones fell over the following months, and after one year, T-cell counts and TCRbeta diversity were mostly attributed to newly produced T cells. In some patients, the high TCRbeta diversity seen at day 60 was put down to recipient T cells and intrathymic progenitors that had survived conditioning.

Trimming takes 3 bases from V and 4 bases from J, and the germline ends sit 15 bases apart. CDR1 and CDR2, per the germline V gene, are SQVTM and ANQGSEA. There are 14 amino acids in the CDR3, from cysteine to phenylalanine inclusive. Only the CDR3 region is kept as DNA, spanning 42 bases read in frame from base 1. Ten or more counts support this clonotype. Its target antigen remains unknown. One base away there is no much larger clone; base qualities are not given. The treatment or condition label on this specimen signifies: allogeneic hematopoietic cell transplantation with graft depleted of TCRalphabeta T cells and CD19 B cells. TCRalphabeta/CD19-depleted allogeneic hematopoietic cell grafts were given to the transplant recipients, all of whom were children. The receptor library was made with PCR. TCRdb lists the instrument as Illumina HiSeq 2500. To normalize quantification of the TCRbeta repertoire, the TCR libraries were built with molecular barcoding that relied on unique molecular identifiers. In-frame beta chains were kept once TCRdb had trimmed the public reads at Q25 with fastp and called clones with MiXCR. Each CDR3 protein appears once, grouped with its most common genes and DNA. The sample yields about 580,000 distinct CDR3 sequences; roughly 23% were counted once. The top ten clones comprise approximately 14% of the sample.

The receptor's source is a boy in the first two years of life who had a stem cell transplant for acute myeloid leukemia, so the T cells may come from the graft donor. Sequenced here: PBMCs, mostly from graft donor cells, sampled 360 days after TCRalphabeta/CD19-depleted stem cell transplant. The rearrangement combines TRBV29-1 with TRBJ1-1, with no confident D gene call. CDR3 region: CSVERPSGGTEAFF. The nucleotide sequence is given as TGCAGCGTTGAGCGACCTAGCGGAGGCACTGAAGCTTTCTTT.